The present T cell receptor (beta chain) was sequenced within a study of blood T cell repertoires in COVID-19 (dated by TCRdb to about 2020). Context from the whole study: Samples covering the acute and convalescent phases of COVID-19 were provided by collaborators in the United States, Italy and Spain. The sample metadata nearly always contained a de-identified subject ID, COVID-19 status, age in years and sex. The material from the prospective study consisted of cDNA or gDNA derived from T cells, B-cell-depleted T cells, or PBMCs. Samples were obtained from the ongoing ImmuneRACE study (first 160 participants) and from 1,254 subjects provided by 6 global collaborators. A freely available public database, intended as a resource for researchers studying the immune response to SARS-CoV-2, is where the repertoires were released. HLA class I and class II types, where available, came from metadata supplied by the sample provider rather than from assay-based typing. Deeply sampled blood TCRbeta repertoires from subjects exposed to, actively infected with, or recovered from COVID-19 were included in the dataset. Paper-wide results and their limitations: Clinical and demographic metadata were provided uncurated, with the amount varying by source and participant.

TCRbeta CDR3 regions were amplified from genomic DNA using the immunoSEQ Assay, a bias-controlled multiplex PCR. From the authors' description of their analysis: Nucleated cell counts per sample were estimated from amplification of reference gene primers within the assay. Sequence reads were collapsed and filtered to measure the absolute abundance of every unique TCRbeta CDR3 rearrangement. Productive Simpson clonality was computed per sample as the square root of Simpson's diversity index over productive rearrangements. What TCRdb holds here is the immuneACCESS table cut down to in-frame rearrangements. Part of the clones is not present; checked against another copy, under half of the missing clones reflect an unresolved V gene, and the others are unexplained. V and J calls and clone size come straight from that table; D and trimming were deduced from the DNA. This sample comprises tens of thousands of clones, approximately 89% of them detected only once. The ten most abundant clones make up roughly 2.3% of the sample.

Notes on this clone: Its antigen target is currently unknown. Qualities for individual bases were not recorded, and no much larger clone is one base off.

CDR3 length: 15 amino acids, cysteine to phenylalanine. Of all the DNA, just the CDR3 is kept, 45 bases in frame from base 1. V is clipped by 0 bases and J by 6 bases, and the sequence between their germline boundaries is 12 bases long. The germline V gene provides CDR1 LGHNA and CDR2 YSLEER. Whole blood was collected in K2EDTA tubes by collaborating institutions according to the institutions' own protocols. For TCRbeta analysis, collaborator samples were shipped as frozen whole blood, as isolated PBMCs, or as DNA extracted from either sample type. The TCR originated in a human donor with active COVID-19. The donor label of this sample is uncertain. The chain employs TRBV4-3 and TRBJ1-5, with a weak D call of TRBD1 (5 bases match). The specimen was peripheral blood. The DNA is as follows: TGCGCCAGCAGCCAAGATCCCCAGGGTGGTCAGCCCCAGCATTTT. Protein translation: CASSQDPQGGQPQHF.